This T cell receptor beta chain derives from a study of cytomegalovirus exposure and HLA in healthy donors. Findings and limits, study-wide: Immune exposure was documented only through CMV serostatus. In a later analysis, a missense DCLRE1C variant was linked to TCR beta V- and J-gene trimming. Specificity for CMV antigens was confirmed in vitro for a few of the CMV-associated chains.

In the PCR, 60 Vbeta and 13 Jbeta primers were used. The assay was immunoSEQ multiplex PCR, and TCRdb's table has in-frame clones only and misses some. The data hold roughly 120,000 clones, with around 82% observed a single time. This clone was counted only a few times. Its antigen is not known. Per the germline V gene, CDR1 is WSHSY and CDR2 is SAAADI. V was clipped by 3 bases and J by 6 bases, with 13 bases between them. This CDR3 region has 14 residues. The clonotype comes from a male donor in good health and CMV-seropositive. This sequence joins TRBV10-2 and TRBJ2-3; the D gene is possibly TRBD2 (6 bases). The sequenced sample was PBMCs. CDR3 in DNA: TGCGCCAGCAGTGACCCGGGAGTAAGCGATACGCAGTATTTT. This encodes CASSDPGVSDTQYF.